The present T cell receptor (beta chain) was sequenced within a study of early T cells in non-severe SARS-CoV-2 infection. Overall study: Sequencing targeted bulk RNA from unsorted whole blood, leaving chains unpaired. Study results and caveats: The matching step, a VDJdb search, favored anti-spike CD8 responses and missed private and CD4 specificities.

This clonotype was picked up a small number of times. Its specificity is unknown. Each single cDNA molecule received a unique molecular identifier. TCRdb reanalysed the 5' RACE reads using MiXCR and keeps one entry per CDR3 protein. In the table there are tens of thousands of distinct CDR3 sequences, over 9.5% of which are singletons. Looked up from germline, CDR1 is SGHAT and CDR2 is FQNNGV. The V gene lost 6 bases and the J gene lost 4 bases, with 12 bases spanning the gap. The CDR3 has 14 amino acids. The sequencing input was whole blood. The TCR originated in an adult who was a healthcare worker with PCR-confirmed SARS-CoV-2 infection or an uninfected control (not recorded which). The chain is built from TRBV11-2 and TRBJ2-2; perhaps TRBD1 as D (6 bases). The CDR3 nucleotides read TGTGCCAGCAGGAAACAGGGTGCCACCGGGGAGCTGTTTTTT. Translation gives CASRKQGATGELFF.